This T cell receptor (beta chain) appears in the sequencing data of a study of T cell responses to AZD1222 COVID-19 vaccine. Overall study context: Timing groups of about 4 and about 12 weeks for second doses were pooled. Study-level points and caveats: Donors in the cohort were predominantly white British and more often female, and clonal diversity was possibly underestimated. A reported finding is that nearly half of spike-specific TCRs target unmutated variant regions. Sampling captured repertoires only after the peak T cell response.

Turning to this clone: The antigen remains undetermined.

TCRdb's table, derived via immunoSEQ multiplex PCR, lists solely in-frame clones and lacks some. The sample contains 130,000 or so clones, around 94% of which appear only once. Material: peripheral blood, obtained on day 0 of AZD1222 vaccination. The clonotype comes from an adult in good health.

In DNA, the CDR3 is TGTGCCAGCAGTTTTGGAGGGGATGGCTACACCTTC. As protein: CASSFGGDGYTF. This rearrangement joins TRBV27 to TRBJ1-2; D is possibly TRBD1 (5 bases). The germline gives CDR1 MNHEY, CDR2 SMNVEV (reference sequence). The CDR3 has 12 residues. V lost 3 bases and J 6 bases, leaving 8 bases between the germline ends.